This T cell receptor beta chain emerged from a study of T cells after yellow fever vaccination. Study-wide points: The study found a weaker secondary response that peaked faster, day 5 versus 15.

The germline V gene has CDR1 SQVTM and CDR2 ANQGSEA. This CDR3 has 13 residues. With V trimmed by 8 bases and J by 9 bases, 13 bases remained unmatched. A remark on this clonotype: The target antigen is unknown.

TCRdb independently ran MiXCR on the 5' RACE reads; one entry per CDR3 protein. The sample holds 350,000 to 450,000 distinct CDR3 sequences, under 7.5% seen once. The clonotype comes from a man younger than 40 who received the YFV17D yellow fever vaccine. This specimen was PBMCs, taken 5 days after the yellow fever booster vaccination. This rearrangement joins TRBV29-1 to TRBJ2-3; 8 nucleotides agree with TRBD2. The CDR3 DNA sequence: TGCAGCCCCTCCCCGGGAGGGCGGGGGACGCAGTATTTT. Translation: CSPSPGGRGTQYF.